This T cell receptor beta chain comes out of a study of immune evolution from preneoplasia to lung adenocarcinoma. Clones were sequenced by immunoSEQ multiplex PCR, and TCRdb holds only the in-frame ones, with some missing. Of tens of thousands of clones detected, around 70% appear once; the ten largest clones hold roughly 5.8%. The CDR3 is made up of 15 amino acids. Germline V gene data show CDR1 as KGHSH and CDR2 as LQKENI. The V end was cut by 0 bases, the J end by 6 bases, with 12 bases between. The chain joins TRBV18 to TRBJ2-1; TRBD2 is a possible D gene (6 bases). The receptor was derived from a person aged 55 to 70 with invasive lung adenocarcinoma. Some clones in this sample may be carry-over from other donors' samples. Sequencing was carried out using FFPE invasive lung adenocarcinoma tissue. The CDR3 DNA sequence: TGTGCCAGCTCACCACCGAGTGTCGGGAGCAATGAGCAGTTCTTC. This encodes CASSPPSVGSNEQFF.